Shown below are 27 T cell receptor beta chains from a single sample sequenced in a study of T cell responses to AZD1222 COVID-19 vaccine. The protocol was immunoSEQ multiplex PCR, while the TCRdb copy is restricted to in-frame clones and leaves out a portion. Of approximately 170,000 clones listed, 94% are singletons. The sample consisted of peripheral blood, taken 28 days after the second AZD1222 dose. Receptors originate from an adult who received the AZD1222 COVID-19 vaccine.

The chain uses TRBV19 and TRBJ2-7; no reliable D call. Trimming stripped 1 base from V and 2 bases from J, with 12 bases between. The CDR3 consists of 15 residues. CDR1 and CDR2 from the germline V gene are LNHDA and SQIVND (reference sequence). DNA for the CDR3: TGTGCCAGTAGTATAGTCGGGTCGACCGCCTACGAGCAGTACTTC. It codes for CASSIVGSTAYEQYF.

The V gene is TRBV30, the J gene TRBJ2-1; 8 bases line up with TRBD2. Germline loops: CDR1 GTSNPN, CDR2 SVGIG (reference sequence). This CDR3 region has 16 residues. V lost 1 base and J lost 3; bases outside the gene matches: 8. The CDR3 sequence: CAWSGLYAGGYNEQFF. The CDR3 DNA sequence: TGTGCCTGGAGTGGACTCTATGCGGGAGGCTACAATGAGCAGTTCTTC.

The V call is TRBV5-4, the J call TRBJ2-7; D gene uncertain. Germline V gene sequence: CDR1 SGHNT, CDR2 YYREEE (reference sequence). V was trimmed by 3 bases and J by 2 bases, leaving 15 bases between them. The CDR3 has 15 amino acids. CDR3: CASSSIDKPPYEQYF. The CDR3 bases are TGTGCCAGCAGCTCCATAGACAAGCCCCCCTACGAGCAGTACTTC.

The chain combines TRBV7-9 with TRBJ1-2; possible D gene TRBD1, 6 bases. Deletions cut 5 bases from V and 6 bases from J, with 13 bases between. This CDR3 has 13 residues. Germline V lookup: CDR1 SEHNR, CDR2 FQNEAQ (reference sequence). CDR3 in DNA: TGTGCCAGCAGCCTCGGGGGCGCGGATGGCTACACCTTC. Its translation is CASSLGGADGYTF.

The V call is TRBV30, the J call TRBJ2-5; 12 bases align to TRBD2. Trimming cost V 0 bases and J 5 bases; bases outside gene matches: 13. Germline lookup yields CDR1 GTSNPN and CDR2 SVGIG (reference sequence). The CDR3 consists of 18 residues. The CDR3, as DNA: TGTGCCTGGAGTGTGACCCTAGCGGGAGGGCCGGTACGTGAGACCCAGTACTTC. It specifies CAWSVTLAGGPVRETQYF.

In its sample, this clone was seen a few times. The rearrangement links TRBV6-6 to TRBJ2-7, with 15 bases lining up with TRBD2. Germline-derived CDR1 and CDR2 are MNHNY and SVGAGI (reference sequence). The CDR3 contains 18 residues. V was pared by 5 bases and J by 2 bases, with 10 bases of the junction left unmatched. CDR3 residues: CASSPQGLAGGPPYEQYF. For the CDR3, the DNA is TGTGCCAGCAGTCCCCAGGGACTAGCGGGAGGCCCACCCTACGAGCAGTACTTC.

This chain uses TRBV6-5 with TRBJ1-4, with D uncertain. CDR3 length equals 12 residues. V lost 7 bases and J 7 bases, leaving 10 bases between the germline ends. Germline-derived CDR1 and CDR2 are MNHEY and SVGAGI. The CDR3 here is CASTNLGEKLFF. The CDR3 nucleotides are TGTGCCAGCACTAATTTAGGTGAAAAACTGTTTTTT.

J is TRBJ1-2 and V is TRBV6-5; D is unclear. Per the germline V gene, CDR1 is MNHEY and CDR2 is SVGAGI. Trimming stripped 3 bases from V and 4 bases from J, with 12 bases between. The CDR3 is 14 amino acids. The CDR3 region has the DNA TGTGCCAGCAGTTATGGTAGTGCTAGCTATGGCTACACCTTC. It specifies CASSYGSASYGYTF.

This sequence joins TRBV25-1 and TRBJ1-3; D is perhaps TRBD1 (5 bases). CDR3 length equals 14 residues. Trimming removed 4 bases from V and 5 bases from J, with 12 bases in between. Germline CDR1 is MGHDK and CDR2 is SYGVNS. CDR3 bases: TGTGCCAGCAGTGCCCGGCAGGGACGAAACACCATATATTTT. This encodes CASSARQGRNTIYF.

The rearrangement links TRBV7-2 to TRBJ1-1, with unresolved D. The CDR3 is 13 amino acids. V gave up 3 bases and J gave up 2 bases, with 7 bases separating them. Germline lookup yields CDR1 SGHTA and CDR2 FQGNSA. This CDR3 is CASSFRQNTEAFF. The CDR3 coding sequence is TGTGCCAGCAGCTTCCGACAAAACACTGAAGCTTTCTTT.

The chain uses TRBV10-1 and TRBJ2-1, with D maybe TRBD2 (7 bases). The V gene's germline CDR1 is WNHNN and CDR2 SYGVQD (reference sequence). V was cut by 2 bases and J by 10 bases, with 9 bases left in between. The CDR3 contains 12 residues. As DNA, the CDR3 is TGCGCCAGCAGTGAGGCGGGGGCCGAGCAGTTCTTC. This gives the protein CASSEAGAEQFF.

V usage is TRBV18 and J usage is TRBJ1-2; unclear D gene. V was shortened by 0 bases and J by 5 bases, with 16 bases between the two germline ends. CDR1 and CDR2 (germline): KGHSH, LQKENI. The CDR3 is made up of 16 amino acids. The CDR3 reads CASSPPYSAPIYGYTF. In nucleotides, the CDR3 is TGTGCCAGCTCACCACCTTACTCAGCCCCGATTTATGGCTACACCTTC. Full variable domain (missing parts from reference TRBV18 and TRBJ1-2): NAGVMQNPRHLVRRRGQEARLRCSPMKGHSHVYWYRQLPEEGLKFMVYLQKENIIDESGMPKERFSAEFPKEGPSILRIQQVVRGDSAAYFCASSPPYSAPIYGYTFGSGTRLTVV.

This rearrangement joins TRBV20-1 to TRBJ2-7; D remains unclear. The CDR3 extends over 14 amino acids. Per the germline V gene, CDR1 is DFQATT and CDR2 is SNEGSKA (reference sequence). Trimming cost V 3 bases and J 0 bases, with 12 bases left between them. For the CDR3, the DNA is TGCAGTGCTAGTGGTGCAGTTAGCTCCTACGAGCAGTACTTC. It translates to CSASGAVSSYEQYF.

CDR3 nucleotides: TGTGCCAGTAGGCTCAGGACTTCCTCCTACAATGAGCAGTTCTTC. It codes for CASRLRTSSYNEQFF. V and J are TRBV19 and TRBJ2-1; possibly TRBD2 for D (5 bases). Trimming cost V 6 bases and J 0 bases, with 12 bases left between them. This CDR3 spans 15 amino acids. Germline V gives CDR1 LNHDA, CDR2 SQIVND (reference sequence).

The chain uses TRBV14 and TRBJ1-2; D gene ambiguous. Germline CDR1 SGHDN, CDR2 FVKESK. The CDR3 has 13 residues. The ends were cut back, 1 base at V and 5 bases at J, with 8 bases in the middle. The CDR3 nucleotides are TGTGCCAGCAGCCAAGGATACATGTATGGCTACACCTTC. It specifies CASSQGYMYGYTF.

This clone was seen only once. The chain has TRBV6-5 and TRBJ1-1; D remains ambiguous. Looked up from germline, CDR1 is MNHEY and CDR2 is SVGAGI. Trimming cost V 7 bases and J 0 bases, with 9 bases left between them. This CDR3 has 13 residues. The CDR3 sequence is CASKDPMNTEAFF. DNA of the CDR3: TGTGCCAGCAAGGACCCCATGAACACTGAAGCTTTCTTT.

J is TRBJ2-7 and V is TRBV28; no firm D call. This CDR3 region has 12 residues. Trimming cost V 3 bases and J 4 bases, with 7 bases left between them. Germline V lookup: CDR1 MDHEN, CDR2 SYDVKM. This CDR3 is CASSFFGYEQYF. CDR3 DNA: TGTGCCAGCAGTTTTTTTGGGTACGAGCAGTACTTC.

The CDR3 here is CASSNDRGNTGELFF. CDR3 in DNA: TGTGCCAGCAGTAATGACAGGGGTAACACCGGGGAGCTGTTTTTT. J is TRBJ2-2 and V is TRBV6-5, with 8 bases aligning to TRBD1. J gave up 2 bases and V 5 bases, and 4 bases lay outside the gene matches. CDR3 length: 15 amino acids. Germline V gene sequence: CDR1 MNHEY, CDR2 SVGAGI.

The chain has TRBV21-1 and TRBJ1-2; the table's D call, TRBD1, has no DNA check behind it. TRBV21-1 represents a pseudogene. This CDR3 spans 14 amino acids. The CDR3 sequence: CASSKEQDKNGYTF. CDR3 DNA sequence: TGTGCCAGCAGCAAAGAACAGGATAAAAATGGCTACACCTTC.

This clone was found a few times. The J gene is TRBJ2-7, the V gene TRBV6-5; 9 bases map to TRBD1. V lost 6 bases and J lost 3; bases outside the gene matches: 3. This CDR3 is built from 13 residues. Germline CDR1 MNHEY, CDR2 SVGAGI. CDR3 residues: CASRWTGDYEQYF. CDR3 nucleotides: TGTGCCAGCAGATGGACAGGGGACTACGAGCAGTACTTC.

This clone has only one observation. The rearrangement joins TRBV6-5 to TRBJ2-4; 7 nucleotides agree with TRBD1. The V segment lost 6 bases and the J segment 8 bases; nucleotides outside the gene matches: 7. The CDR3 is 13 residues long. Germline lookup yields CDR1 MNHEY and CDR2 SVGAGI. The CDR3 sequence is CASRYRGQDIQYF. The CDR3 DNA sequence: TGTGCCAGCAGATATAGGGGGCAGGACATTCAGTACTTC.

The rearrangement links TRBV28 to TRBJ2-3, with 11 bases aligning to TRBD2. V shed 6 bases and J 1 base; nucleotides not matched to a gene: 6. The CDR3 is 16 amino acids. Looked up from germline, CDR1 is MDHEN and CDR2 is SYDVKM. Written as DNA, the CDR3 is TGTGCCAGCAGCGGGACTAGCGGATATCGCACAGATACGCAGTATTTT. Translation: CASSGTSGYRTDTQYF.

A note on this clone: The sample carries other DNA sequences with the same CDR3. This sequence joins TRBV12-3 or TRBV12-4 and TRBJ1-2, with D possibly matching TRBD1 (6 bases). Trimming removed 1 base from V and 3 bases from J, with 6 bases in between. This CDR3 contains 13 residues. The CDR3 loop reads CASSLGTDYGYTF. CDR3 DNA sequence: TGTGCCAGCAGTTTAGGGACAGACTATGGCTACACCTTC.

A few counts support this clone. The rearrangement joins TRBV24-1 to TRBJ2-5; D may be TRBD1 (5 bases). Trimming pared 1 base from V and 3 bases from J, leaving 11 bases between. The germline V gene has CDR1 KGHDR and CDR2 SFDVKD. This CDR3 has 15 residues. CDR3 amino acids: CATSDLGQGKETQYF. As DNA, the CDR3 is TGTGCCACCAGTGATTTAGGGCAGGGTAAAGAGACCCAGTACTTC.

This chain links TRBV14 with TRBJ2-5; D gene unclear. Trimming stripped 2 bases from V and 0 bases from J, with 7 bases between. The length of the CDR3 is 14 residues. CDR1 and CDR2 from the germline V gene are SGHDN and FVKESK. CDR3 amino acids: CASSQSVNQETQYF. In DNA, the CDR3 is TGTGCCAGCAGCCAATCCGTTAACCAAGAGACCCAGTACTTC.

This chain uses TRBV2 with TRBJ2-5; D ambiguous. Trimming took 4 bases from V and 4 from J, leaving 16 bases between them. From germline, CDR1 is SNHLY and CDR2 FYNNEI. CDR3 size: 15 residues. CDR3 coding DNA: TGTGCCAGCAGTGCCGATACCAAGTATCTAGAGACCCAGTACTTC. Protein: CASSADTKYLETQYF.

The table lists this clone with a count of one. CDR3 DNA: TGTGCCAGCAGCATCCCTCAGGGGGCTAACTATGGCTACACCTTC. Translating it yields CASSIPQGANYGYTF. The chain uses TRBV7-9 and TRBJ1-2, with 7 bases that match TRBD1. The junction had 6 bases not matched to a gene; V was cut back by 5 bases and J by 0 bases. CDR1 SEHNR and CDR2 FQNEAQ come from the germline V gene (reference sequence). The length of the CDR3 is 15 residues.